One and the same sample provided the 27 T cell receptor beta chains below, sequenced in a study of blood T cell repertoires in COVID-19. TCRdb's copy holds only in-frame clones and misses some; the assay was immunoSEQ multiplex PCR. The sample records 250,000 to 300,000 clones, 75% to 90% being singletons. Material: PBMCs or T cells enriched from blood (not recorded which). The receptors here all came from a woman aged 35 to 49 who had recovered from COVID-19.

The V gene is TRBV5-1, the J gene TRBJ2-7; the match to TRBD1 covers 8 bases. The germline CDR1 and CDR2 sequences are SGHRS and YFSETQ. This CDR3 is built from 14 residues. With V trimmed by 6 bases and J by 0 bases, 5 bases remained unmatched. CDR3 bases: TGCGCCAGCACCAGGACAGGGAGCTCCTACGAGCAGTACTTC. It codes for CASTRTGSSYEQYF. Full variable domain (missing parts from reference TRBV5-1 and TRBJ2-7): KAGVTQTPRYLIKTRGQQVTLSCSPISGHRSVSWYQQTPGQGLQFLFEYFSETQRNKGNFPGRFSGRQFSNSRSEMNVSTLELGDSALYLCASTRTGSSYEQYFGPGTRLTVT.

The chain's CDR3 is CASSFDQGADTEAFF. The CDR3 DNA reads as TGCGCCAGCAGCTTTGACCAGGGGGCTGACACTGAAGCTTTCTTT. The V gene is TRBV5-1, the J gene TRBJ1-1; TRBD1 agrees at 8 bases. J lost 3 bases, V lost 2 bases, and 6 bases had no gene match. CDR3 length equals 15 residues. Per germline, CDR1 SGHRS and CDR2 YFSETQ.

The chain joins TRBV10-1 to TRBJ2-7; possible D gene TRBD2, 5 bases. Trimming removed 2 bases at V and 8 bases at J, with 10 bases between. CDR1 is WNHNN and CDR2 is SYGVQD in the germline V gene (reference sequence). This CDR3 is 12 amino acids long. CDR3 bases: TGCGCCAGCAGTGAGCCGGGATTGAAGCAGTACTTC. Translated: CASSEPGLKQYF.

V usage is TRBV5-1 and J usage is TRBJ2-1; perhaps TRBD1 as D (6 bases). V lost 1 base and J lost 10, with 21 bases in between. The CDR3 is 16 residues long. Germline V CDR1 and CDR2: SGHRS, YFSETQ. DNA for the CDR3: TGCGCCAGCAGCTTGTCCCGTATGGGACCTCAGGGGGAGCAGTTCTTC. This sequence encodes CASSLSRMGPQGEQFF.

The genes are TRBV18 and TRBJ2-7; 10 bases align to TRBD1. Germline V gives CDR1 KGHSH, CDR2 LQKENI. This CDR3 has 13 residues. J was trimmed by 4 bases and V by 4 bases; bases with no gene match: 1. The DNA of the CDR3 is TGTGCCAGCTCACTGGGACAGGGGTACGAGCAGTACTTC. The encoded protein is CASSLGQGYEQYF.

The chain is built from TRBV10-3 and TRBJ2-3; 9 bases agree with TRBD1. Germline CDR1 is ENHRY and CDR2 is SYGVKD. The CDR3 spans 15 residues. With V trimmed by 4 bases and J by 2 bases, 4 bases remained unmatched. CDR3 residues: CAISGGTGYTDTQYF. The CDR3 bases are TGTGCCATCAGTGGCGGGACAGGGTACACAGATACGCAGTATTTT.

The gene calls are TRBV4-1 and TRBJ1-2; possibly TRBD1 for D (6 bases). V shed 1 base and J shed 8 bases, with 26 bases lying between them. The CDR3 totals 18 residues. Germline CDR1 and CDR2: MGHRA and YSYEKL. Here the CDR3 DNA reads TGCGCCAGCAGCCAAGTGACTGGCGGCAGGGGACCGTCATGGGGCTACACCTTC. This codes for CASSQVTGGRGPSWGYTF.

The CDR3 protein is CSVDSLPNRYGYTF. CDR3 bases: TGCAGCGTTGATAGTTTGCCAAACCGCTATGGCTACACCTTC. This chain links TRBV29-1 with TRBJ1-2; D remains unclear. This CDR3 is 14 amino acids long. From germline, CDR1 is SQVTM and CDR2 ANQGSEA. V lost 3 bases and J 4 bases, leaving 15 bases between the germline ends. Variable domain in full (rest from reference TRBV29-1 and TRBJ1-2): SAVISQKPSRDICQRGTSLTIQCQVDSQVTMMFWYRQQPGQSLTLIATANQGSEATYESGFVIDKFPISRPNLTFSTLTVSNMSPEDSSIYLCSVDSLPNRYGYTFGSGTRLTVV.

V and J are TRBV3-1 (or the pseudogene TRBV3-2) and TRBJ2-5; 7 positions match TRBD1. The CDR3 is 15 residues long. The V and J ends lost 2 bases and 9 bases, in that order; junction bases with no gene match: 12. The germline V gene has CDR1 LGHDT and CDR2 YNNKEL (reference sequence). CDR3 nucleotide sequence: TGTGCCAGCAGCCAAAGGGGTCGGGACAGAAGGGCCCAGTACTTC. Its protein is CASSQRGRDRRAQYF.

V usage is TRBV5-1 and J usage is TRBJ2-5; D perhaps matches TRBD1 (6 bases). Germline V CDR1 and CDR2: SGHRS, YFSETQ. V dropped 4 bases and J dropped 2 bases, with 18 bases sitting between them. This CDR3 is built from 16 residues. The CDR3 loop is CASSTTGRISQETQYF. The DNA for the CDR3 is TGCGCCAGCAGCACGACAGGACGCATTTCACAAGAGACCCAGTACTTC.

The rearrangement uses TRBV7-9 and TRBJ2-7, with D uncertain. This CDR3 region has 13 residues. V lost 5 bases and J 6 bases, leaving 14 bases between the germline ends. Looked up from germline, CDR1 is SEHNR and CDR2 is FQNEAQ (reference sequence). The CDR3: CASSTIDTAEQYF. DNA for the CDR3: TGTGCCAGCAGCACCATAGACACTGCCGAGCAGTACTTC.

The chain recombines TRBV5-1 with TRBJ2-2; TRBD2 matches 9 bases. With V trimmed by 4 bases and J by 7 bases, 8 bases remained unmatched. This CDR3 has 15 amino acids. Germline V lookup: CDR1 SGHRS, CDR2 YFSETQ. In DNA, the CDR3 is TGCGCCAGCAGCCTTAGCGGGGGACACGGCGGGGAGCTGTTTTTT. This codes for CASSLSGGHGGELFF.

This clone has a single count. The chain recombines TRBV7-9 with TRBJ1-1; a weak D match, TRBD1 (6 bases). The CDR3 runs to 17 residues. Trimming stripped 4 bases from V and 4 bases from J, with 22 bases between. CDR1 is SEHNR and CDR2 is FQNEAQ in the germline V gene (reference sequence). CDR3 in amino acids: CASSSWGRQARVTEAFF. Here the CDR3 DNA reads TGTGCCAGCAGCTCCTGGGGGAGACAGGCGCGGGTCACTGAAGCTTTCTTT. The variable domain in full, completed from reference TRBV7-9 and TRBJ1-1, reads DTGVSQNPRHKITKRGQNVTFRCDPISEHNRLYWYRQTLGQGPEFLTYFQNEAQLEKSRLLSDRFSAERPKGSFSTLEIQRTEQGDSAMYLCASSSWGRQARVTEAFFGQGTRLTVV.

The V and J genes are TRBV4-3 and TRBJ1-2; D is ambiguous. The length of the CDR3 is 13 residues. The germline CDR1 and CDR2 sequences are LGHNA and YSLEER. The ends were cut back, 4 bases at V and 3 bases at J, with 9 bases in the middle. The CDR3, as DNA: TGCGCCAGCAGCCGATATTCAGACTATGGCTACACCTTC. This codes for CASSRYSDYGYTF.

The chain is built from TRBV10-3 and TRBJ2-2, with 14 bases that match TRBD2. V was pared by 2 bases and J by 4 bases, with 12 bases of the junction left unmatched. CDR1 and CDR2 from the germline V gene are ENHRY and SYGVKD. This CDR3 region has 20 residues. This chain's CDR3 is CAISEALGLAGDPGTGELFF. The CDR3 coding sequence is TGTGCCATCAGTGAGGCCTTGGGACTAGCGGGAGACCCGGGCACCGGGGAGCTGTTTTTT.

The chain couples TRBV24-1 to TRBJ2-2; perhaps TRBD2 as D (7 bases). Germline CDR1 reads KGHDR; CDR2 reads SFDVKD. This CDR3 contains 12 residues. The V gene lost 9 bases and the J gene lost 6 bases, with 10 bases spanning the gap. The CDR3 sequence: CATEGGAGELFF. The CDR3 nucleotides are TGTGCCACCGAGGGGGGGGCCGGGGAGCTGTTTTTT.

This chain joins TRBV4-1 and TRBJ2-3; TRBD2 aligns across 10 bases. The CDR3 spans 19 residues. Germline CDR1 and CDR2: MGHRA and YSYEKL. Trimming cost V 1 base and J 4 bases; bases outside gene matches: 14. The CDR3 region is CASSQAGASSGRSADTQYF. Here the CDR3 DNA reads TGCGCCAGCAGCCAAGCGGGGGCTTCTAGCGGGAGATCGGCAGATACGCAGTATTTT.

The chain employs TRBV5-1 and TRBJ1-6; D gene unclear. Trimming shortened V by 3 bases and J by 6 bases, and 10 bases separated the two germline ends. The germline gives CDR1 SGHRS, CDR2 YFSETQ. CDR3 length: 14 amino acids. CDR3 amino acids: CASSSSLGNSPLHF. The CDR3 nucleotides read TGCGCCAGCAGCTCGTCACTTGGTAATTCACCCCTCCACTTT.

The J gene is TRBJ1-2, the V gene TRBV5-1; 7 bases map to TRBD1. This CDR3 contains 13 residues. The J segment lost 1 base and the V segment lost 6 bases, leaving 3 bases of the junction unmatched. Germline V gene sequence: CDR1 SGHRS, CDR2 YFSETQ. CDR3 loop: CASTRDSNYGYTF. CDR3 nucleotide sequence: TGCGCCAGCACCCGGGACAGTAACTATGGCTACACCTTC.

This CDR3 is CASSLVAGVANEQFF. In DNA form, the CDR3 reads TGTGCCAGCAGCTTAGTGGCAGGGGTCGCGAATGAGCAGTTCTTC. The rearrangement joins TRBV11-2 to TRBJ2-1; tentatively, D is TRBD1 (6 bases). The CDR3 is 15 residues long. Germline lookup yields CDR1 SGHAT and CDR2 FQNNGV. Trimming pared 1 base from V and 7 bases from J, leaving 14 bases between.

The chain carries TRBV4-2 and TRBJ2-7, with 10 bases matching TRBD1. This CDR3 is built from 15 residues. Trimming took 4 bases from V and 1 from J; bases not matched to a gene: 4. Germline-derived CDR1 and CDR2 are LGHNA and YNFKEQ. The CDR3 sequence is CASSPGQGPSYEQYF. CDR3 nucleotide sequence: TGTGCCAGCAGCCCGGGACAGGGGCCTTCCTACGAGCAGTACTTC.

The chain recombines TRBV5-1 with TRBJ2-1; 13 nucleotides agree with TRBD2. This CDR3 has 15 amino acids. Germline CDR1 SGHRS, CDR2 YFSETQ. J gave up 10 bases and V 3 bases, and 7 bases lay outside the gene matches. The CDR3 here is CASSYRLAGGNEQFF. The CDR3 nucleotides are TGCGCCAGCAGCTACCGACTAGCGGGGGGCAACGAGCAGTTCTTC. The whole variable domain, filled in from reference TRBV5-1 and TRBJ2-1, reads KAGVTQTPRYLIKTRGQQVTLSCSPISGHRSVSWYQQTPGQGLQFLFEYFSETQRNKGNFPGRFSGRQFSNSRSEMNVSTLELGDSALYLCASSYRLAGGNEQFFGPGTRLTVL.

The CDR3 sequence: CAWGQGPNPIYGYTF. CDR3 coding DNA: TGTGCCTGGGGACAGGGTCCAAACCCGATCTATGGCTACACCTTC. The chain combines TRBV30 with TRBJ1-2, with 8 bases fitting TRBD1. V lost 5 bases, J lost 4 bases, and 12 bases stayed unmatched. The germline V gene has CDR1 GTSNPN and CDR2 SVGIG (reference sequence). The CDR3 loop spans 15 amino acids. The variable domain in full, with the rest retrieved from reference TRBV30 and TRBJ1-2, is SQTIHQWPATLVQPVGSPLSLECTVEGTSNPNLYWYRQAAGRGLQLLFYSVGIGQISSEVPQNLSASRPQDRQFILSSKKLLLSDSGFYLCAWGQGPNPIYGYTFGSGTRLTVV.

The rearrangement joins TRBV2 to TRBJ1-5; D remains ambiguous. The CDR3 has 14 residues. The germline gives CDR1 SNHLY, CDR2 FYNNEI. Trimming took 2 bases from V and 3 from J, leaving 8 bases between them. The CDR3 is CASSEQVYNQPQHF. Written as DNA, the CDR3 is TGTGCCAGCAGTGAACAGGTTTACAATCAGCCCCAGCATTTT.

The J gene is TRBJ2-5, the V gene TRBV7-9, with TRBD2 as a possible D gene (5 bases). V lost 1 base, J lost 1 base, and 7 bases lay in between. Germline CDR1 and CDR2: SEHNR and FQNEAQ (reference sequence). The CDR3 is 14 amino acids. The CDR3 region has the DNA TGTGCCAGCAGCTTAGGGGCGGGCCAAGAGACCCAGTACTTC. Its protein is CASSLGAGQETQYF.

The CDR3 spells CASSREVAGEWNEQFF. The DNA for the CDR3 is TGCGCCAGCAGCCGAGAAGTAGCGGGAGAGTGGAATGAGCAGTTCTTC. The chain recombines TRBV5-1 with TRBJ2-1, with 9 bases fitting TRBD2. The CDR3 has 16 amino acids. The V gene end was trimmed by 4 bases and the J gene end by 7 bases; junction bases not matched to a gene: 12. Germline assignment: CDR1 SGHRS and CDR2 YFSETQ.

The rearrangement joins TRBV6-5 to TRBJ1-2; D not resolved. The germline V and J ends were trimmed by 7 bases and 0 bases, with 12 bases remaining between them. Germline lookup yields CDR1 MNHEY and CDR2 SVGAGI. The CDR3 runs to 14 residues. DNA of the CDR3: TGTGCCAGCACCAAAACCGGTCCTAACTATGGCTACACCTTC. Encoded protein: CASTKTGPNYGYTF.